The text below deals with one T cell receptor beta chain. The data stem from a study of Ad26.COV2.S vaccination and SARS-CoV-2 variants. On the study more broadly: Ad26.COV2.S, an intramuscular injection, was given once or twice 56 days apart.

Germline CDR1 SGHTA, CDR2 FQGTGA. Trimming removed 0 bases at V and 2 bases at J, with 16 bases between. The length of the CDR3 is 17 residues. As for treatment: about 20 received Ad26.COV2.S at low or high dose, single or two shots; about 5 received placebo; per-sample allocation not given. The samples date from day 63 after the first vaccine or placebo injection. Produced via immunoSEQ multiplex PCR; TCRdb's table is partial and in-frame only. The data show some 340,000 clones, roughly 84% seen once. Sequenced here: peripheral blood, sampled in a trial of Ad26.COV2.S vaccine versus placebo. This receptor was identified in a person aged 18 to 65 who received the Ad26.COV2.S COVID-19 vaccine or a placebo. The V call is TRBV7-3, the J call TRBJ1-2, with D tentatively TRBD1 (5 bases). CDR3 coding DNA: TGTGCCAGCAGCTTAACGTCCACGGGGGACCGGAACTATGGCTACACCTTC. Translation gives CASSLTSTGDRNYGYTF. Variable domain in full (rest from reference TRBV7-3 and TRBJ1-2): GAGVSQTPSNKVTEKGKYVELRCDPISGHTALYWYRQSLGQGPEFLIYFQGTGAADDSGLPNDRFFAVRPEGSVSTLKIQRTERGDSAVYLCASSLTSTGDRNYGYTFGSGTRLTVV.